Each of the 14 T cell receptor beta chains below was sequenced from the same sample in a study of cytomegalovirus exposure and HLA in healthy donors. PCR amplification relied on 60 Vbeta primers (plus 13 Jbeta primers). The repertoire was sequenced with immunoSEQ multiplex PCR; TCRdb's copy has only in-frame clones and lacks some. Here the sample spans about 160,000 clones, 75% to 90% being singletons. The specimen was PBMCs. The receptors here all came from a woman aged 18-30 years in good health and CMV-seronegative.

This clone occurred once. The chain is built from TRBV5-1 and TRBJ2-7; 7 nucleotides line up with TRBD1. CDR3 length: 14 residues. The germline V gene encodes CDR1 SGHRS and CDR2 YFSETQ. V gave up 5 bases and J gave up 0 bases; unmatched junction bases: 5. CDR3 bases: TGCGCCAGCAGTCCAGGGGGTGACTCCTACGAGCAGTACTTC. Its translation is CASSPGGDSYEQYF.

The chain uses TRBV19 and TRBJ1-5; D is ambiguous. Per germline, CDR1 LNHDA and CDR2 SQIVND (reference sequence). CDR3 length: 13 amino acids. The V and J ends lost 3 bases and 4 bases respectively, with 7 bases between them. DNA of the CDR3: TGTGCCAGTAGTATCTCCCTGAATCAGCCCCAGCATTTT. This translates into CASSISLNQPQHF.

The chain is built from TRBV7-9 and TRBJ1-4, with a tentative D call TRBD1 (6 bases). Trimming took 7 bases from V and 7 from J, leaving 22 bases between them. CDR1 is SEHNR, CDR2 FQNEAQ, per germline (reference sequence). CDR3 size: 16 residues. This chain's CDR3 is CASTRRGKGGIEKLFF. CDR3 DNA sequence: TGTGCCAGCACCCGTCGGGGCAAAGGGGGTATTGAAAAACTGTTTTTT.

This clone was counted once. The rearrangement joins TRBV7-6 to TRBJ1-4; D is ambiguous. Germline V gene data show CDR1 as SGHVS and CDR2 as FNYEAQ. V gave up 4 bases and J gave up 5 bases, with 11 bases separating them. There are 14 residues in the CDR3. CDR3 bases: TGTGCCAGCAGCTATGGAGGGTTCAATGAAAAACTGTTTTTT. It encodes CASSYGGFNEKLFF. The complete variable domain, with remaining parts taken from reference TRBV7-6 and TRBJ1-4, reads GAGVSQSPRYKVTKRGQDVALRCDPISGHVSLYWYRQALGQGPEFLTYFNYEAQQDKSGLPNDRFSAERPEGSISTLTIQRTEQRDSAMYRCASSYGGFNEKLFFGSGTQLSVL.

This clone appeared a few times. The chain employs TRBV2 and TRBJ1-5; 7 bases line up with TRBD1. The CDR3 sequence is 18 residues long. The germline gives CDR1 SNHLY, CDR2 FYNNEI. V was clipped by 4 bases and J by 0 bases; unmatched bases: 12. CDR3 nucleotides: TGTGCCAGCAGTGGTAAGCCGGGACAGCTAAATAGCAATCAGCCCCAGCATTTT. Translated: CASSGKPGQLNSNQPQHF.

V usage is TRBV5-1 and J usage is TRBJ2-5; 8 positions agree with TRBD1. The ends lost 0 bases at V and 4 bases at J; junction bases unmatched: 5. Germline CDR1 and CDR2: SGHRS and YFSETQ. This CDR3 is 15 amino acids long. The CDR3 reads CASSLAGTGGETQYF. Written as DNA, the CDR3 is TGCGCCAGCAGCTTGGCCGGGACAGGCGGAGAGACCCAGTACTTC.

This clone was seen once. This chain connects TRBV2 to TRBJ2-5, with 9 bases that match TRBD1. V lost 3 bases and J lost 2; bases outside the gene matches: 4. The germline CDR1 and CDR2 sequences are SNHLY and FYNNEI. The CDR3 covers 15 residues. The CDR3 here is CASSETGGRQETQYF. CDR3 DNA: TGTGCCAGCAGTGAGACAGGGGGACGGCAAGAGACCCAGTACTTC.

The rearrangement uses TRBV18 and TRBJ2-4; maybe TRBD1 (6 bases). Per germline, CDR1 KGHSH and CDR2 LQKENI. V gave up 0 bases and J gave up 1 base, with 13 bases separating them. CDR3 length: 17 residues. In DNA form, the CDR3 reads TGTGCCAGCTCACCACCATCAGGGGCCCTCGCCAAAAACATTCAGTACTTC. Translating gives CASSPPSGALAKNIQYF.

CDR3 sequence reads: CASSVGRPSTEAFF. CDR3 in DNA: TGTGCCAGCAGTGTTGGCAGGCCCTCGACTGAAGCTTTCTTT. The rearrangement joins TRBV2 to TRBJ1-1; D is undetermined. From germline, CDR1 is SNHLY and CDR2 FYNNEI. The length of the CDR3 is 14 residues. V lost 4 bases, J lost 5 bases, and 14 bases lay in between.

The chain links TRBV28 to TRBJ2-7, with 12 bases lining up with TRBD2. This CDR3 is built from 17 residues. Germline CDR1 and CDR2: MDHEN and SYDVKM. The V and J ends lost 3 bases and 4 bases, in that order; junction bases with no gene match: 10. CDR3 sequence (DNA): TGTGCCAGCAGTTTTCTAGCGGGAGGGCCTCCGCCTTACGAGCAGTACTTC. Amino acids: CASSFLAGGPPPYEQYF.

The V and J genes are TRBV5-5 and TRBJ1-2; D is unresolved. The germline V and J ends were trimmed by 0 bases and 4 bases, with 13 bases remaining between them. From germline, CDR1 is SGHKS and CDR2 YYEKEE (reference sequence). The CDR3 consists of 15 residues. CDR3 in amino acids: CASSLADLILYGYTF. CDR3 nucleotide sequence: TGTGCCAGCAGCTTGGCGGACTTAATACTCTATGGCTACACCTTC.

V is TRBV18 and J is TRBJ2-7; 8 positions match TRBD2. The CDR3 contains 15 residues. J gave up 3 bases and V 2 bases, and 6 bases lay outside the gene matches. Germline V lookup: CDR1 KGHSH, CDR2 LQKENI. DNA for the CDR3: TGTGCCAGCTCACCAGGGGCGGGGGGTCTCTACGAGCAGTACTTC. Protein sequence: CASSPGAGGLYEQYF.

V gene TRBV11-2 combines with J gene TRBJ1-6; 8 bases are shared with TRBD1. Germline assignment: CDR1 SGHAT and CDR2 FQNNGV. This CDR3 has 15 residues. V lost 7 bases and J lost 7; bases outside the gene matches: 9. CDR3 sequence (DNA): TGTGCCAGCACCGAAAGGACAGGGTCCAATTCACCCCTCCACTTT. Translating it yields CASTERTGSNSPLHF.

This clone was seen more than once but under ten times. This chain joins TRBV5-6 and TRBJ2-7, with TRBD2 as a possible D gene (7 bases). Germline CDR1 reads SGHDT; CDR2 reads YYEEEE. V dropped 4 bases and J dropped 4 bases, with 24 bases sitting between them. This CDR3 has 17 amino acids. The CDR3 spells CASSRVWGGQDHYEQYF. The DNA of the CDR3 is TGTGCCAGCAGCCGCGTGTGGGGGGGCCAGGACCATTACGAGCAGTACTTC.